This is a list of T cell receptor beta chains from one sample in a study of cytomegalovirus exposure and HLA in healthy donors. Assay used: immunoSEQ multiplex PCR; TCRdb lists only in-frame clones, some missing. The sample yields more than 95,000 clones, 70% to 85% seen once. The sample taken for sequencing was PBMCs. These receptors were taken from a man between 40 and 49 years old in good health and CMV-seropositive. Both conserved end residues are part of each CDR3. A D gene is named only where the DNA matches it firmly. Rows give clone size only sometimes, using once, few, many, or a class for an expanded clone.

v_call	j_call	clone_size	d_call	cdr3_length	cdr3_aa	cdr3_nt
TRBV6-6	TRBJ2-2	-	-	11	CASSYLVELFF	TGTGCCAGCAGTTACTTAGTGGAGCTGTTTTTT
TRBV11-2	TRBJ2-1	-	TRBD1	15	CASRGQGAIYNEQFF	TGTGCCAGCAGGGGACAGGGGGCAATATACAATGAGCAGTTCTTC
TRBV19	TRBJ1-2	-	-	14	CASSPYVRGGGYTF	TGTGCCAGTAGTCCCTACGTCAGGGGTGGTGGCTACACCTTC
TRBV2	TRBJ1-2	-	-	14	CASSEGRRGSGYTF	TGTGCCAGCAGTGAAGGCCGCAGGGGAAGCGGCTACACCTTC
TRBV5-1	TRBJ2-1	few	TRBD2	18	CASSLVLAGGPSYNEQFF	TGCGCCAGCAGCTTGGTTCTAGCGGGAGGGCCCTCCTACAATGAGCAGTTCTTC
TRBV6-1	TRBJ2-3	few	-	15	CASSNGPQGSDTQYF	TGTGCCAGCAGTAACGGACCCCAGGGTTCGGATACGCAGTATTTT
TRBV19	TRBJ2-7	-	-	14	CASSIGSAPYEQYF	TGTGCCAGTAGTATCGGGTCAGCCCCCTACGAGCAGTACTTC
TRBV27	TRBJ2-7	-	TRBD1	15	CASSFNTGAAYEQYF	TGTGCCAGCAGTTTTAATACAGGGGCAGCCTACGAGCAGTACTTC
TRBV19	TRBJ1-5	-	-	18	CASSIGVLEGREFQPQHF	TGTGCCAGTAGTATAGGGGTTTTGGAGGGCCGGGAGTTCCAGCCCCAGCATTTT
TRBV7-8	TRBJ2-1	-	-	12	CASSLAGGEQFF	TGTGCCAGCAGCTTAGCAGGAGGTGAGCAGTTCTTC
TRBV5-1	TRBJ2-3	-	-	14	CASNAGLGTDTQYF	TGCGCCAGCAACGCGGGACTCGGCACAGATACGCAGTATTTT
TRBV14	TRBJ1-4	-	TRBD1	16	CASSRSTGTGSEKLFF	TGTGCCAGCAGCCGAAGTACCGGGACAGGGAGCGAAAAACTGTTTTTT
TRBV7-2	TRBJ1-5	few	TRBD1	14	CASSTGQTSRPQHF	TGTGCCAGCAGCACGGGACAGACTTCGAGGCCCCAGCATTTT
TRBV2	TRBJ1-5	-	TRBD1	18	CASSVGDPGGTSNQPQHF	TGTGCCAGCAGTGTGGGTGATCCAGGGGGTACTAGCAATCAGCCCCAGCATTTT
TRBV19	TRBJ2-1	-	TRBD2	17	CASSIVGTSGSTNEQFF	TGTGCCAGTAGTATAGTGGGGACTAGCGGGAGCACCAATGAGCAGTTCTTC
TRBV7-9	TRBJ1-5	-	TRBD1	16	CASSGRGTGGNQPQHF	TGTGCCAGCAGCGGGAGGGGGACAGGGGGTAATCAGCCCCAGCATTTT
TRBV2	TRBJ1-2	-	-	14	CASSEGGRNYGYTF	TGTGCCAGCAGTGAAGGGGGGCGAAACTATGGCTACACCTTC
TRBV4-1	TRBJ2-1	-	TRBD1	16	CASSQGGTASYNEQFF	TGCGCCAGCAGCCAAGGAGGGACAGCCTCCTACAATGAGCAGTTCTTC
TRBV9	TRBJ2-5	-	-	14	CASSPRQDSETQYF	TGTGCCAGCAGCCCCCGACAGGATTCGGAGACCCAGTACTTC
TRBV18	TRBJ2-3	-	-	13	CASSPTRTDTQYF	TGTGCCAGCTCACCGACTCGCACAGATACGCAGTATTTT
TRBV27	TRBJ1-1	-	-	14	CASSHRKGGTEAFF	TGTGCCAGCAGCCACCGAAAGGGGGGGACTGAAGCTTTCTTT
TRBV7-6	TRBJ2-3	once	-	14	CASSLIGSTDTQYF	TGTGCCAGCAGCTTGATCGGGAGCACAGATACGCAGTATTTT
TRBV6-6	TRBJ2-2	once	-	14	CASSPGWSTGELFF	TGTGCCAGCAGTCCTGGTTGGAGCACCGGGGAGCTGTTTTTT
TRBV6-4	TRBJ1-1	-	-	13	CASSDSRGTEAFF	TGTGCCAGCAGTGACTCGAGAGGGACTGAAGCTTTCTTT
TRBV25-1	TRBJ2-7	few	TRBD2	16	CASSDSGRGITYEQYF	TGTGCCAGCAGTGACAGCGGGAGGGGGATTACCTACGAGCAGTACTTC
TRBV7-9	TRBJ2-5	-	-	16	CASSLGVPGNQETQYF	TGTGCCAGCAGCTTAGGGGTCCCAGGGAACCAAGAGACCCAGTACTTC